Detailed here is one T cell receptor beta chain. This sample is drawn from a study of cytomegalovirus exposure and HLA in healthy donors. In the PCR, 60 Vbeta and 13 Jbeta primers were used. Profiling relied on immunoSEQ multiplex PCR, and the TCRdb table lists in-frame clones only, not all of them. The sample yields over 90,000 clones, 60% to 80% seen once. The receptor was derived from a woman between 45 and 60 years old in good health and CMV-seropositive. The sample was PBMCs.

CDR3: CASSIRGNYQPQHF. CDR3 DNA: TGTGCCAGTAGTATACGAGGGAACTATCAGCCCCAGCATTTT. The genes are TRBV19 and TRBJ1-5; D gene ambiguous. Trimming cost V 2 bases and J 5 bases, with 10 bases left between them. Germline loops: CDR1 LNHDA, CDR2 SQIVND (reference sequence). This CDR3 comprises 14 residues. Together with reference TRBV19 and TRBJ1-5, the CDR3 gives the full variable domain: DGGITQSPKYLFRKEGQNVTLSCEQNLNHDAMYWYRQDPGQGLRLIYYSQIVNDFQKGDIAEGYSVSREKKESFPLTVTSAQKNPTAFYLCASSIRGNYQPQHFGDGTRLSIL.